This T cell receptor beta chain was identified in a study of blood T cell repertoires in COVID-19. Study-wide context: The United States, Italy and Spain provided the acute and convalescent COVID-19 samples. The analysed material was cDNA or gDNA that came from T cells, B-cell-depleted T cells, or PBMCs.

Source study methods: Estimation of nucleated cell counts relied on the amplification of reference gene primers. Repertoires were generated with immunoSEQ multiplex PCR, while TCRdb's copy carries only in-frame clones and drops some. V, J and clone size are taken as reported in that table, and D and trimming were inferred from the DNA itself. Of about 85,000 clones listed, approximately 84% were seen once; the top ten hold around 6.5%. The sequence derives from a man in his sixties with acute or convalescent COVID-19. The sequenced sample consisted of peripheral blood.

CDR3 residues: CASSSGLAIREQYF. CDR3 nucleotide sequence: TGTGCCAGCAGCTCGGGACTAGCGATACGCGAGCAGTACTTC. The V call is TRBV7-2, the J call TRBJ2-7; 10 positions agree with TRBD2. CDR1 and CDR2 (germline): SGHTA, FQGNSA. After removal of 4 bases from V and 6 bases from J, the junction contained 6 bases not matched to a gene. This CDR3 contains 14 residues.